This T cell receptor beta chain was sequenced in a study of blood T cells in healthy people across ages. Whole-study findings and limits: Across samples, TCR beta diversity tracked strongly with naive T cell percentage. When set beside aged donors, long-lived donors presented more naive CD4+ cells and higher diversity.

Primers used in a second PCR of roughly 6 to 11 cycles were a sample-barcoded 5' primer and a J-beta primer mix. Via MiXCR, TCRdb re-called the 5' RACE reads, giving one row per CDR3 protein. Of roughly 1,300,000 distinct CDR3 sequences in the sample, around 55% are singletons; the top ten hold over 5%. Remarks on this clonotype: Its antigen is unidentified.

The CDR3 totals 14 residues. V dropped 7 bases and J dropped 4 bases, with 16 bases sitting between them. The source of this sequence is a man aged 18 to 29 in good health. Source material: blood. The chain uses TRBV12-3 or TRBV12-4 and TRBJ2-5, with D possibly TRBD1 on 7 matching bases. Written as DNA, the CDR3 is TGTGCCAGCACCCTTAGGGGGCGGGGAGAGACCCAGTACTTC. It codes for CASTLRGRGETQYF.